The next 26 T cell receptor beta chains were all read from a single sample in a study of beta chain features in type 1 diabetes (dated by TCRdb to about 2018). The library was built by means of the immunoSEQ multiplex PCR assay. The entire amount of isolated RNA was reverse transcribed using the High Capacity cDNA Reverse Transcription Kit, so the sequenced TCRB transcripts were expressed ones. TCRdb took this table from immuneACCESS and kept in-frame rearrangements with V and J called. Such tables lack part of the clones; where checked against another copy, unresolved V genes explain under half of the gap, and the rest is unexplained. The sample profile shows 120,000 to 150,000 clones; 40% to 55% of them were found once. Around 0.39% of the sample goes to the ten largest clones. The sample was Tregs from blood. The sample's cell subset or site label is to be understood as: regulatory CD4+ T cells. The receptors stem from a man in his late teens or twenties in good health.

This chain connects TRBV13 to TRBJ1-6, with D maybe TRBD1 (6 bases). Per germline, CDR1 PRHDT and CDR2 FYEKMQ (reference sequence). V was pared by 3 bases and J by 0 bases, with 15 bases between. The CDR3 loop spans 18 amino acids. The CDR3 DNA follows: TGTGCCAGCAGCTTTGTCAGGGGCGGGAGCTCCTATAATTCACCCCTCCACTTT. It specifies CASSFVRGGSSYNSPLHF.

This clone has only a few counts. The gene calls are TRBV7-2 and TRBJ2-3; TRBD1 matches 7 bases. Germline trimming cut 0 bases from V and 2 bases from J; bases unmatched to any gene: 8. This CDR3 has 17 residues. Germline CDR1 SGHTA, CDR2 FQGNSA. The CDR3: CASSLAFDRVATDTQYF. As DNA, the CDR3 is TGTGCCAGCAGCTTAGCATTCGACAGGGTGGCCACAGATACGCAGTATTTT.

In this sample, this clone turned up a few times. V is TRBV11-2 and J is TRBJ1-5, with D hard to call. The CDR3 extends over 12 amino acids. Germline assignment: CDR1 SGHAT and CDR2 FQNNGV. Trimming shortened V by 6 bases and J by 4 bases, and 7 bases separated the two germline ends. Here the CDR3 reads CASSPPNQPQHF. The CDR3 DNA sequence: TGTGCCAGCAGTCCCCCGAATCAGCCCCAGCATTTT.

CDR3 residues: CASNTAGAQGTQYF. The CDR3 DNA is TGTGCCAGCAATACAGCGGGAGCGCAGGGGACCCAGTACTTC. V gene TRBV28 combines with J gene TRBJ2-5; 8 bases match TRBD2. The CDR3 consists of 14 residues. CDR1 MDHEN and CDR2 SYDVKM come from the germline V gene. The V gene end was trimmed by 7 bases and the J gene end by 7 bases; junction bases not matched to a gene: 11.

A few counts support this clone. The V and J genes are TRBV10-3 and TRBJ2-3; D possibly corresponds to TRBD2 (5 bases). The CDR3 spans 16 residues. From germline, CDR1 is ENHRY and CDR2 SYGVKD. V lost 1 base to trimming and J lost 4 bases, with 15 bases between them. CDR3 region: CAISELNSAGSDTQYF. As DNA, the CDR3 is TGTGCCATCAGTGAGTTGAATAGCGCGGGCTCAGATACGCAGTATTTT.

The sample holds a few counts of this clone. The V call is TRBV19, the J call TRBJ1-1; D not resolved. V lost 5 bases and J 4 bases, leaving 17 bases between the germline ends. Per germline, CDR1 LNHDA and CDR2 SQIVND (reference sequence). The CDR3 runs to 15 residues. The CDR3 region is CASSARHIGSTEAFF. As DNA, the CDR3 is TGTGCCAGTAGTGCTCGACACATAGGGAGCACTGAAGCTTTCTTT.

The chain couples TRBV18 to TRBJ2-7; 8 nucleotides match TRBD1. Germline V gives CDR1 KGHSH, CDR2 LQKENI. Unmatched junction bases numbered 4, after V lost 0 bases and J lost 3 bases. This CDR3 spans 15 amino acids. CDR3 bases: TGTGCCAGCTCACCACCCGGGACAGGAGTCTACGAGCAGTACTTC. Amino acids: CASSPPGTGVYEQYF.

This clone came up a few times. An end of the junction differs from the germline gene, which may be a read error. The CDR3 reads CASSLGDRDNEQFF. The CDR3 coding sequence is TGTGCTAGCAGCTTAGGGGACAGGGACAATGAGCAGTTCTTC. The chain recombines TRBV7-7 with TRBJ2-1; 9 positions agree with TRBD1. This CDR3 comprises 14 residues. Germline assignment: CDR1 SSHAT and CDR2 FNYEAQ (reference sequence).

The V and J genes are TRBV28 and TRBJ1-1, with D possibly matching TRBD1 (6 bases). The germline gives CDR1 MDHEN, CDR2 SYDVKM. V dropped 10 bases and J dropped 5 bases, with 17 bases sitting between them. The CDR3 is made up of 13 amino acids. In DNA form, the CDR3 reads TGTGCCACCTGGACAGTGATGTATACTGAAGCTTTCTTT. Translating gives CATWTVMYTEAFF.

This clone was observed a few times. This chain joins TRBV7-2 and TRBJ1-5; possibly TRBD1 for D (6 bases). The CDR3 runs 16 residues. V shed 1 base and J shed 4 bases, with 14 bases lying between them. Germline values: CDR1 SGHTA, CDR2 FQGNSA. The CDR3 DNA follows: TGTGCCAGCAGCTTAGGCAGGGGATTGTGGAATCAGCCCCAGCATTTT. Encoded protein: CASSLGRGLWNQPQHF.

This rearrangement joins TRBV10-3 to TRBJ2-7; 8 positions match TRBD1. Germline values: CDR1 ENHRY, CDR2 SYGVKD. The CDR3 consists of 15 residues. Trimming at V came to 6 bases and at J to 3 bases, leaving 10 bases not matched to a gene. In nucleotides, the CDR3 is TGTGCCATCAGAGGCGGAAGACAGGGGAACTACGAGCAGTACTTC. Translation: CAIRGGRQGNYEQYF.

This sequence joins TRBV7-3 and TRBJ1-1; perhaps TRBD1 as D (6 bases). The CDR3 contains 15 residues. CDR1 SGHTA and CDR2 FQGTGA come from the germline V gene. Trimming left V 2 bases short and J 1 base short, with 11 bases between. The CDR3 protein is CASSLEGRGNTEAFF. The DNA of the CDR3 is TGTGCCAGCAGCTTAGAGGGCAGGGGGAACACTGAAGCTTTCTTT.

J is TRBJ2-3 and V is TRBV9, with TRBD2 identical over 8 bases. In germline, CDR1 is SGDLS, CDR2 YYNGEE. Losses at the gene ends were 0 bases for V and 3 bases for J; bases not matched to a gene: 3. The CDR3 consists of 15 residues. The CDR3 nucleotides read TGTGCCAGCAGCGTAGTTGGCGGGGGGACAGATACGCAGTATTTT. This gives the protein CASSVVGGGTDTQYF.

This CDR3 reads CASKQANTDTQYF. The CDR3 region has the DNA TGTGCCAGCAAGCAGGCCAACACAGATACGCAGTATTTT. This rearrangement joins TRBV28 to TRBJ2-3; D ambiguous. This CDR3 comprises 13 residues. Trimming left V 7 bases short and J 2 bases short, with 10 bases between. Germline CDR1 is MDHEN and CDR2 is SYDVKM.

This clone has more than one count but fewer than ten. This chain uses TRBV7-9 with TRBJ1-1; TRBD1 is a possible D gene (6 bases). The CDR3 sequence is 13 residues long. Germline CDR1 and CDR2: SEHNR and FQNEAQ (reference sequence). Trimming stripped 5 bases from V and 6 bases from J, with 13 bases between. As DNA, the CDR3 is TGTGCCAGCAGCACCACAGGGAGGGCTGAAGCTTTCTTT. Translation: CASSTTGRAEAFF.

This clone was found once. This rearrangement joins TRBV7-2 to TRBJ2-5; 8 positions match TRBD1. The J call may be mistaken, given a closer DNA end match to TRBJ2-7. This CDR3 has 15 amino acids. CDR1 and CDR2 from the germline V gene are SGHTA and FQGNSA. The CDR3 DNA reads TGTGCCAGCAGCCTTACAGGGGGAAACTCCTACGAGCAGTACTTC. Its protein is CASSLTGGNSYEQYF.

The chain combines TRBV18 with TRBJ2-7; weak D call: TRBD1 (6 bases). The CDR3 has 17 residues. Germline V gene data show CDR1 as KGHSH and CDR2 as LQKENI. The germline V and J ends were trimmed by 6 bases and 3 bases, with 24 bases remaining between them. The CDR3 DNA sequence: TGTGCCAGCTCTCTAACCGGTCCAGGGGTGGGCCGCTACGAGCAGTACTTC. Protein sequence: CASSLTGPGVGRYEQYF.

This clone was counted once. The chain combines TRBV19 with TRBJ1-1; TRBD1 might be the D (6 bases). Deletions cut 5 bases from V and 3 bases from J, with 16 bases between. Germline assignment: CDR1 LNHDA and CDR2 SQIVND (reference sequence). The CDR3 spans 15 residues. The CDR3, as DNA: TGTGCCAGTAGTTCCAGGACAGTTTTCGACACTGAAGCTTTCTTT. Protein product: CASSSRTVFDTEAFF.

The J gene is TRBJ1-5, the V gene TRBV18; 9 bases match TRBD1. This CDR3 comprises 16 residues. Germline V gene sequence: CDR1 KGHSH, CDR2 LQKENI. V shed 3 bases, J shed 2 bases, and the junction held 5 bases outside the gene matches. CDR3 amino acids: CASSPGQGLGNQPQHF. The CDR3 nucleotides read TGTGCCAGCTCACCGGGACAGGGATTGGGCAATCAGCCCCAGCATTTT.

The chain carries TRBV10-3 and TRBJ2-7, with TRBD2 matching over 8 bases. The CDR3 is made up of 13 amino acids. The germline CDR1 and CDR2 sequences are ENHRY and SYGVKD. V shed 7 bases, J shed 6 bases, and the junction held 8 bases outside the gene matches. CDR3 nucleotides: TGTGCCATCACGAGCGGGAGTTTCTCCGAGCAGTACTTC. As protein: CAITSGSFSEQYF.

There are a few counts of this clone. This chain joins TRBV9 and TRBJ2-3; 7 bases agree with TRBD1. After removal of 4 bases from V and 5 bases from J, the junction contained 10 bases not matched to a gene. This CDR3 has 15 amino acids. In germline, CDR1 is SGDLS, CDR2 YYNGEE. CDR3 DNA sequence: TGTGCCAGCAGCATCCAAGGGGGCCGGGGAGATACGCAGTATTTT. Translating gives CASSIQGGRGDTQYF.

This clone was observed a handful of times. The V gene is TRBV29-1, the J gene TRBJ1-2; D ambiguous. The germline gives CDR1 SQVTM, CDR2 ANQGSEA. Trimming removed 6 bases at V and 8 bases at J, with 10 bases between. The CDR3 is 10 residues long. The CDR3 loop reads CSVREEGYTF. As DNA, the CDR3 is TGCAGCGTGAGGGAGGAAGGCTACACCTTC. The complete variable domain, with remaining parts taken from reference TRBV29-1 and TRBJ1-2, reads SAVISQKPSRDICQRGTSLTIQCQVDSQVTMMFWYRQQPGQSLTLIATANQGSEATYESGFVIDKFPISRPNLTFSTLTVSNMSPEDSSIYLCSVREEGYTFGSGTRLTVV.

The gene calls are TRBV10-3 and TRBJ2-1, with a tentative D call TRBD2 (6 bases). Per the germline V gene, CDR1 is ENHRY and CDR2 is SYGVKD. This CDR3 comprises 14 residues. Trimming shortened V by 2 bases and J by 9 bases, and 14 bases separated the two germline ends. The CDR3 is CAISEGASAGEQFF. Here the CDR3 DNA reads TGTGCCATCAGTGAGGGGGCTAGCGCCGGTGAGCAGTTCTTC.

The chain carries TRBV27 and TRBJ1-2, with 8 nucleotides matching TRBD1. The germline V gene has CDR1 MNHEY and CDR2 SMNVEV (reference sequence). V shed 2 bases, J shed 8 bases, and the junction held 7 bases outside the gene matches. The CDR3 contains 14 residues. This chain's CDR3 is CASSLGQGYGGYTF. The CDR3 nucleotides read TGTGCCAGCAGTTTAGGACAGGGCTACGGAGGCTACACCTTC.

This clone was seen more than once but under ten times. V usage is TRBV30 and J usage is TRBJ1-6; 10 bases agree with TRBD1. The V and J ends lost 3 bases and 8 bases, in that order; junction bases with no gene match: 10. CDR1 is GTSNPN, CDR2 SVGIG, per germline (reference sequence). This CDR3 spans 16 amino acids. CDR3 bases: TGTGCCTGGAGCTCGGCCGCCGGGACAGGGGATTCACCCCTCCACTTT. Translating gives CAWSSAAGTGDSPLHF.

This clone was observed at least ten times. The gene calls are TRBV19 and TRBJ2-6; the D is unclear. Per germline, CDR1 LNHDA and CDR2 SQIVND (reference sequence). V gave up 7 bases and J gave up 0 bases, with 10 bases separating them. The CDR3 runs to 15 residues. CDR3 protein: CASTRRSSGANVLTF. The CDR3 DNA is TGTGCCAGTACAAGACGGAGCTCTGGGGCCAACGTCCTGACTTTC.